One sample yielded the 14 T cell receptor beta chains listed below, sequenced in a study of vaccination and CD4 T cells after COVID-19 (dated by TCRdb to between 2021 and 2023). The treatment or condition label of this sample denotes: approximately nine-day PBMC culture with coronavirus spike peptide pools or control peptides (ViraFEST assay). The library was built by means of PCR. This sample was sequenced with an Illumina iSeq 100. DNA from cultured CD4+ T cells was subjected to TCR sequencing with the Oncomine TCR Beta short-read assay at the Johns Hopkins FTIC core. Using fastp trimming at Q25 and MiXCR clonotype assembly, TCRdb reanalyzed the public sequencing data and kept in-frame beta chains. Duplicate CDR3 protein sequences are folded into a single record with the most common DNA and genes. The sample data list about 23,000 distinct CDR3 sequences, and 67% of these were observed just once. The ten top clones hold roughly 22% of the sample.

For these TCRs, the target antigens are not known. Source: CD4+ T cells from blood, cultured in vitro, taken after SARS-CoV-2 vaccination. Source of these receptors: a human donor who received a COVID-19 vaccine.

The CDR3 here is CASSRAAGTDTQYF. CDR3 nucleotide sequence: TGTGCCAGCAGCCGGGCGGCGGGCACAGATACGCAGTATTTT. The chain combines TRBV7-2 with TRBJ2-3, with D uncertain. V gave up 5 bases and J gave up 1 base, with 10 bases separating them. The CDR3 covers 14 residues. Germline CDR1 SGHTA, CDR2 FQGNSA.

V is TRBV20-1 and J is TRBJ2-3, with 7 bases matching TRBD1. The CDR3 totals 14 residues. V was clipped by 5 bases and J by 1 base; unmatched bases: 6. CDR1 DFQATT and CDR2 SNEGSKA come from the germline V gene (reference sequence). This CDR3 is CSAGPGTGTDTQYF. As DNA, the CDR3 is TGCAGTGCTGGCCCCGGGACAGGCACAGATACGCAGTATTTT.

The CDR3 coding sequence is TGCAGTGCTAGAATTACTAGCGGGGGTAACGAGCAGTACTTC. Its protein product is CSARITSGGNEQYF. The chain recombines TRBV20-1 with TRBJ2-7; TRBD2 matches 11 bases. With V trimmed by 2 bases and J by 5 bases, 5 bases remained unmatched. The CDR3 length is 14 residues. CDR1 DFQATT and CDR2 SNEGSKA come from the germline V gene (reference sequence).

The CDR3 DNA reads as TGTGCCAGCAGTGAAGGGACAGGGGGAGGAAGGGGCTACACCTTC. Translation gives CASSEGTGGGRGYTF. The chain joins TRBV6-1 to TRBJ1-2; TRBD1 matches 10 bases. The V and J ends lost 1 base and 8 bases, in that order; junction bases with no gene match: 7. The CDR3 covers 15 residues. Germline V gene data show CDR1 as MNHNS and CDR2 as SASEGT.

The chain is built from TRBV7-6 and TRBJ2-3; no clear D gene. Germline V gene lookup returns CDR1 SGHVS and CDR2 FNYEAQ. Trimming removed 3 bases at V and 6 bases at J, with 7 bases between. The CDR3 covers 12 residues. CDR3 residues: CASSLIQDTQYF. Written as DNA, the CDR3 is TGTGCCAGCAGCTTGATCCAGGATACGCAGTATTTT.

The V gene is TRBV20-1, the J gene TRBJ2-7; TRBD2 might be the D (6 bases). Germline V gives CDR1 DFQATT, CDR2 SNEGSKA (reference sequence). V was shortened by 0 bases and J by 2 bases, with 14 bases between the two germline ends. This CDR3 has 15 residues. For the CDR3, the DNA is TGCAGTGCTAGAGATTCAGGAGGAGGGGCCTACGAGCAGTACTTC. Amino acids: CSARDSGGGAYEQYF.

This clonotype is a singleton in its sample. The V gene is TRBV11-3, the J gene TRBJ1-1; a weak D match, TRBD1 (5 bases). The CDR3 is 14 amino acids. CDR1 and CDR2 from the germline V gene are SGHNT and YENEEA. Trimming left V 1 base short and J 1 base short, with 7 bases between. CDR3 protein: CASSLVGGNTEAFF. In DNA form, the CDR3 reads TGTGCCAGCAGCTTAGTCGGGGGGAACACTGAAGCTTTCTTT. The variable domain in full, completed from reference TRBV11-3 and TRBJ1-1, reads EAGVVQSPRYKIIEKKQPVAFWCNPISGHNTLYWYLQNLGQGPELLIRYENEEAVDDSQLPKDRFSAERLKGVDSTLKIQPAELGDSAVYLCASSLVGGNTEAFFGQGTRLTVV.

The genes are TRBV21-1 and TRBJ1-1; the table's D call of TRBD1 was not tested on the DNA. TRBV21-1 is tagged as a pseudogene. The CDR3 runs to 15 residues. CDR3 region: CASRFRGPRNTEAFF. Written as DNA, the CDR3 is TGTGCCAGCAGGTTCAGGGGCCCACGTAACACTGAAGCTTTCTTT.

The chain has TRBV20-1 and TRBJ2-3; 9 bases are a match to TRBD2. Germline trimming cut 5 bases from V and 6 bases from J; bases unmatched to any gene: 6. Germline V lookup: CDR1 DFQATT, CDR2 SNEGSKA (reference sequence). This CDR3 is 13 amino acids long. The CDR3 loop reads CSALLAGHDTQYF. In nucleotides, the CDR3 is TGCAGTGCTCTACTAGCGGGTCATGATACGCAGTATTTT.

This sequence joins TRBV10-2 and TRBJ1-2; no firm D call. Germline CDR1 and CDR2: WSHSY and SAAADI. The CDR3 runs to 14 residues. V lost 1 base, J lost 3 bases, and 9 bases lay in between. CDR3 bases: TGCGCCAGCAGTGAGTGGCGGGAAGACTATGGCTACACCTTC. Its protein is CASSEWREDYGYTF.

There are a few counts of this clonotype. V is TRBV20-1 and J is TRBJ2-3; TRBD1 agrees at 11 bases. CDR1 and CDR2 from the germline V gene are DFQATT and SNEGSKA (reference sequence). The CDR3 consists of 17 residues. The V and J ends lost 3 bases and 3 bases, in that order; junction bases with no gene match: 11. CDR3 residues: CSASSSGQGVRTDTQYF. The CDR3 DNA reads as TGCAGTGCTAGTTCGTCGGGACAGGGGGTCCGGACAGATACGCAGTATTTT.

V gene TRBV30 combines with J gene TRBJ2-7, with D unclear. Germline V gene data show CDR1 as GTSNPN and CDR2 as SVGIG (reference sequence). V shed 8 bases and J shed 2 bases, with 10 bases lying between them. This CDR3 has 11 residues. Here the CDR3 DNA reads TGTGCCGGTAGGGCAGCCTACGAGCAGTACTTC. Protein: CAGRAAYEQYF.

The chain joins TRBV20-1 to TRBJ2-3, with TRBD2 as a possible D gene (6 bases). Germline V gene lookup returns CDR1 DFQATT and CDR2 SNEGSKA (reference sequence). V dropped 5 bases and J dropped 4 bases, with 13 bases sitting between them. This CDR3 region has 13 residues. Here the CDR3 reads CSAPEGSADTQYF. The DNA for the CDR3 is TGCAGTGCTCCGGAGGGGTCGGCAGATACGCAGTATTTT.

The CDR3 spells CASSPQERQPQHF. CDR3 in DNA: TGTGCCAGCAGCCCCCAGGAGCGTCAGCCCCAGCATTTT. The V call is TRBV7-2, the J call TRBJ1-5; D is unresolved. The CDR3 contains 13 residues. Deletions cut 5 bases from V and 6 bases from J, with 11 bases between. CDR1 SGHTA and CDR2 FQGNSA come from the germline V gene.